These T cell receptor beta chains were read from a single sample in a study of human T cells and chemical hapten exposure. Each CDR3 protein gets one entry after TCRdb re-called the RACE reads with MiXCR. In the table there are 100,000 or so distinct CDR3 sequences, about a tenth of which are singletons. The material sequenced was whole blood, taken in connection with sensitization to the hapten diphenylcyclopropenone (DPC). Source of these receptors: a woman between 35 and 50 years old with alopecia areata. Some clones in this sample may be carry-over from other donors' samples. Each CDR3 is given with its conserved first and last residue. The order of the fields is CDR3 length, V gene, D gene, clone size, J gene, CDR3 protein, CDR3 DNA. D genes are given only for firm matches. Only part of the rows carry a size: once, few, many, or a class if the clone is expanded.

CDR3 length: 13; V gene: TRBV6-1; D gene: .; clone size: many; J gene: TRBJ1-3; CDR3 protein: CASSEHSGNTIYF; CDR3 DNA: TGTGCCAGCAGTGAACACTCTGGAAACACCATATATTTT
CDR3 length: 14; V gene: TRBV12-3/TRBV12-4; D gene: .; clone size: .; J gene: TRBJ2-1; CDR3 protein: CATGRGLEYNEQFF; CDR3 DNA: TGTGCCACCGGCCGGGGACTGGAGTACAATGAGCAGTTCTTC
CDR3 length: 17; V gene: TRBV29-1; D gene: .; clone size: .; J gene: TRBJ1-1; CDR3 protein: CSVPPLPVESMNTEAFF; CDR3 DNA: TGCAGCGTTCCCCCGTTGCCCGTGGAGAGCATGAACACTGAAGCTTTCTTT
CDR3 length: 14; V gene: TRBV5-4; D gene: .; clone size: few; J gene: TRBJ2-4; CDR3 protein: CASSQGTAKNIQYF; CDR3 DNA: TGTGCCAGCAGCCAGGGGACCGCCAAAAACATTCAGTACTTC
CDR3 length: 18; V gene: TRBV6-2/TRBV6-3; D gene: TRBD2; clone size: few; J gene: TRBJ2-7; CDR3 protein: CASSTWTSGPFRPYEQYF; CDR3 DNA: TGTGCCAGCAGCACCTGGACTAGCGGGCCATTCAGACCCTACGAGCAGTACTTC
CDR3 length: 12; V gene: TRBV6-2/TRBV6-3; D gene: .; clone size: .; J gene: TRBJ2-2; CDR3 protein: CASREDTGELFF; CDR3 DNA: TGTGCCAGCAGAGAGGACACCGGGGAGCTGTTTTTT
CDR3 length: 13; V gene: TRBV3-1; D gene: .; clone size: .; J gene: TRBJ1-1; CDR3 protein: CASSQGLRTEAFF; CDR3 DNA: TGTGCCAGCAGCCAGGGATTGAGAACTGAAGCTTTCTTT
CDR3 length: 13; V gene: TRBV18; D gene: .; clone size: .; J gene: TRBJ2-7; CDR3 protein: CASSPQGAYEQYF; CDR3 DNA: TGTGCCAGCTCACCACAGGGGGCCTACGAGCAGTACTTC
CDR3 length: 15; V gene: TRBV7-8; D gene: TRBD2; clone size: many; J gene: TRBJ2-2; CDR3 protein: CASSLKRENTGELFF; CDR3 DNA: TGTGCCAGCAGCTTAAAGCGGGAGAACACCGGGGAGCTGTTTTTT
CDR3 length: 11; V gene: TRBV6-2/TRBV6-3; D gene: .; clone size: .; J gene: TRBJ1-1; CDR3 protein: CASSRLAEAFF; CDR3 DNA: TGTGCCAGCAGCCGACTAGCTGAAGCTTTCTTT
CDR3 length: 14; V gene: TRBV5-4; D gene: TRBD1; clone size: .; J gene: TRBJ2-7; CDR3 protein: CASSLSGGLYEQYF; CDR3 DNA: TGTGCCAGCAGCTTGTCAGGGGGCCTTTACGAGCAGTACTTC
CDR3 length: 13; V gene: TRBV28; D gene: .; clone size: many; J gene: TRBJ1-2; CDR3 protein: CASSSDGPYGYTF; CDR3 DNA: TGTGCCAGCAGTTCGGACGGACCGTATGGCTACACCTTC
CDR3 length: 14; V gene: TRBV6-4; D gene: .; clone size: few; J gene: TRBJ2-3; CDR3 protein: CASSDYSAPDTQYF; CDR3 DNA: TGTGCCAGCAGTGACTACAGCGCCCCAGATACGCAGTATTTT
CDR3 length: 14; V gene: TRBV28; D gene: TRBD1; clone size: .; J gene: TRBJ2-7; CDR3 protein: CASSFAGTGTEQYF; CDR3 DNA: TGTGCCAGCAGTTTTGCCGGGACAGGGACCGAGCAGTACTTC
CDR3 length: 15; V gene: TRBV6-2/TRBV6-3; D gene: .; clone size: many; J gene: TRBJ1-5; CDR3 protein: CASSYSGRLNQPQHF; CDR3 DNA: TGTGCCAGCAGTTACTCGGGGCGGCTCAATCAGCCCCAGCATTTT
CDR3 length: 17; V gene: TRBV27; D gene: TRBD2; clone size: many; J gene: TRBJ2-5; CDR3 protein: CASSTRRGLAAQETQYF; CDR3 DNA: TGTGCCAGCAGTACTCGCCGAGGACTAGCGGCCCAAGAGACCCAGTACTTC
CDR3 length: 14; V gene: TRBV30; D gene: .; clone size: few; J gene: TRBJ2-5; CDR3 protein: CAWSHGGTQETQYF; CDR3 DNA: TGTGCCTGGAGTCACGGGGGTACACAAGAGACCCAGTACTTC
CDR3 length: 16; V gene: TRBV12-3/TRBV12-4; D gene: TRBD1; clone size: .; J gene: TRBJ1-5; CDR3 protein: CASSSPGQGWSHPQHF; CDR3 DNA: TGTGCCAGCAGTTCGCCTGGACAGGGTTGGAGTCACCCCCAGCATTTT
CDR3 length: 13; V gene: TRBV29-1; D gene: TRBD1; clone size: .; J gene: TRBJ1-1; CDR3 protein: CSVPAGGSTEAFF; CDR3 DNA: TGCAGCGTCCCCGCAGGGGGCTCCACTGAAGCTTTCTTT
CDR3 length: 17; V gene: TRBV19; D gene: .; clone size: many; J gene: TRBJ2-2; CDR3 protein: CASSIDRWQGPTGELFF; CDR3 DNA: TGTGCCAGTAGTATAGATCGGTGGCAGGGACCCACCGGGGAGCTGTTTTTT
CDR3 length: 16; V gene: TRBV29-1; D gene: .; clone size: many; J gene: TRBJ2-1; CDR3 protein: CSVSTIPGRINNEQFF; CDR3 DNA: TGCAGCGTCTCGACGATCCCGGGACGGATAAACAATGAGCAGTTCTTC
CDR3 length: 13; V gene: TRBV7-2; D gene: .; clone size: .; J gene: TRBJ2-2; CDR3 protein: CASSSYSAGELFF; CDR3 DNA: TGTGCCAGCAGCTCCTATTCAGCCGGGGAGCTGTTTTTT
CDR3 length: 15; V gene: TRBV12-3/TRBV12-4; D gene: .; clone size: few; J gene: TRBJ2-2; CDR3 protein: CASSNAAGFYGELFF; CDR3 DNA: TGTGCCAGCAGCAACGCCGCAGGGTTTTACGGGGAGCTGTTTTTT
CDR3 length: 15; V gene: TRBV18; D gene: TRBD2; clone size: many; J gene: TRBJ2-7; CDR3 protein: CASSPDSGSTYEQYF; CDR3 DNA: TGTGCCAGCTCACCGGACAGCGGGAGCACCTACGAGCAGTACTTC
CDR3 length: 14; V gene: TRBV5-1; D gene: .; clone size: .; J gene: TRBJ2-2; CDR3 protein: CASSPGSNTGELFF; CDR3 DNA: TGCGCCAGCAGCCCGGGCTCGAACACCGGGGAGCTGTTTTTT
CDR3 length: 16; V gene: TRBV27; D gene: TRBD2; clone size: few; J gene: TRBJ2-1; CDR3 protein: CASSFFAGGPYNEQFF; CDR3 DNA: TGTGCCAGCAGTTTTTTTGCGGGAGGGCCCTATAATGAGCAGTTCTTC
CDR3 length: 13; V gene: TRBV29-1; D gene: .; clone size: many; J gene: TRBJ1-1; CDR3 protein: CSVQVTSDTEAFF; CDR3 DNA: TGCAGCGTCCAGGTCACTTCGGACACTGAAGCTTTCTTT
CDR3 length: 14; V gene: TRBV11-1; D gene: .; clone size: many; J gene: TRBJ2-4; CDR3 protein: CASSLFGAKNIQYF; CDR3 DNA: TGTGCCAGCAGCTTATTTGGGGCCAAAAACATTCAGTACTTC
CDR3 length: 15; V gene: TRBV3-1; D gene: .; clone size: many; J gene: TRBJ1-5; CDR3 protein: CASSQGGGNGSPQHF; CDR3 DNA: TGTGCCAGCAGCCAAGGAGGAGGGAATGGGTCGCCCCAGCATTTT
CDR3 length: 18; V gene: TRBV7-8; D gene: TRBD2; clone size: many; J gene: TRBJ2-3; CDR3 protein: CASSLGGSGRGVTDTQYF; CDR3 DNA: TGTGCCAGCAGCTTAGGCGGAAGCGGGAGGGGGGTAACAGATACGCAGTATTTT
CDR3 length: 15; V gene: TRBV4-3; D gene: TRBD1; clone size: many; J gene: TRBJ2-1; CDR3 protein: CASSHGRGPYNEQFF; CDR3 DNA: TGCGCCAGCAGCCACGGCAGGGGGCCCTACAATGAGCAGTTCTTC
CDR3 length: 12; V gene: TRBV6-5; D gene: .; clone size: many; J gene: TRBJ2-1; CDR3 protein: CASSRGGTEQFF; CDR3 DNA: TGTGCCAGCAGTCGCGGCGGGACAGAGCAGTTCTTC
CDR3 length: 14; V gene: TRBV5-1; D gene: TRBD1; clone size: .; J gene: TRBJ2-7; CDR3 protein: CASSFGTGGLEQYF; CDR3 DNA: TGCGCCAGCAGCTTCGGAACAGGGGGCTTAGAGCAGTACTTC
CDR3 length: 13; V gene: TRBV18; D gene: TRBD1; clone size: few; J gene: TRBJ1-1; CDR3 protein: CTSSVRGITEAFF; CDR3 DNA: TGTACCAGCTCGGTCAGGGGGATCACTGAAGCTTTCTTT
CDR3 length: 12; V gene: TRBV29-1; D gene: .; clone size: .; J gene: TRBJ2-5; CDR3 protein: CSVGLAKETQYF; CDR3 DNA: TGCAGCGTTGGGCTAGCGAAAGAGACCCAGTACTTC
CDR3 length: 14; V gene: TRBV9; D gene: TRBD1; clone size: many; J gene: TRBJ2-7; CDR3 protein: CASSVGDRGTEQYF; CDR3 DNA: TGTGCCAGCAGCGTAGGGGACAGGGGTACCGAGCAGTACTTC
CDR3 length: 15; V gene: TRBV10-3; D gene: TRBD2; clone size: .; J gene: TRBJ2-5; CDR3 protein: CAISSSSGQKETQYF; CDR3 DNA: TGTGCCATCAGTTCATCTAGCGGGCAAAAAGAGACCCAGTACTTC
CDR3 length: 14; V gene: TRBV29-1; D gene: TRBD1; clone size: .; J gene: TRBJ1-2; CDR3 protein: CSVRGGQGDYGYTF; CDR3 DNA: TGCAGCGTGAGAGGTGGACAGGGGGACTATGGCTACACCTTC
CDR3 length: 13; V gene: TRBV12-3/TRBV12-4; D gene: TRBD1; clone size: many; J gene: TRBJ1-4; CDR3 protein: CASRGTGGEKLFF; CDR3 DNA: TGTGCCAGCAGAGGGACAGGGGGTGAAAAACTGTTTTTT
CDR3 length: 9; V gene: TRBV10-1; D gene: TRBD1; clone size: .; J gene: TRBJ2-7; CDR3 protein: CASSGTGTF; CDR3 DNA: TGCGCCAGCTCCGGGACAGGGACATTC
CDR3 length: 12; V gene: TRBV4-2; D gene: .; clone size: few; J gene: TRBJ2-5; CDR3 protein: CASSQWGETQYF; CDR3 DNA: TGTGCCAGCAGCCAATGGGGAGAGACCCAGTACTTC
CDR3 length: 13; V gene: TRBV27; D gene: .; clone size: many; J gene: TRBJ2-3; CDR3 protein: CASSLHGKDTQYF; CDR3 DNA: TGTGCCAGCAGCCTACACGGTAAAGATACGCAGTATTTT
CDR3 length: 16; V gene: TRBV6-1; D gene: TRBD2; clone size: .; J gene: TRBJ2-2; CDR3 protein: CASSVGSGRVTGELFF; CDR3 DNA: TGTGCCAGCAGTGTGGGCAGCGGGAGAGTCACCGGGGAGCTGTTTTTT
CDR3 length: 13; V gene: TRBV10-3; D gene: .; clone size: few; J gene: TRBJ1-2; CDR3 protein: CAITDIPGPGPTF; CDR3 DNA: TGTGCCATCACTGACATACCGGGCCCCGGACCCACCTTC
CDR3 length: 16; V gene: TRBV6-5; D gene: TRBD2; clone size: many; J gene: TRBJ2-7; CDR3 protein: CASSTPLAGGLYEQYF; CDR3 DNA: TGTGCCAGCAGTACGCCGCTAGCGGGAGGCCTCTACGAGCAGTACTTC
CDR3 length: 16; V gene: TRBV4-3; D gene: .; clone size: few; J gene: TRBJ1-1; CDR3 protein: CASSQDSTGANTEAFF; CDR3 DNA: TGCGCCAGCAGCCAAGATTCGACAGGAGCGAACACTGAAGCTTTCTTT
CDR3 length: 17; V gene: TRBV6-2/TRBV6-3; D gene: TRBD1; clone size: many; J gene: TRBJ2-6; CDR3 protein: CASSPATGLSGANVLTF; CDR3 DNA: TGTGCCAGCAGTCCGGCGACAGGGCTCTCCGGGGCCAACGTCCTGACTTTC
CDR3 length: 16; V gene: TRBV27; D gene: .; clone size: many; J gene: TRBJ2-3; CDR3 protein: CASSLPLGFKTDTQYF; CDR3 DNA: TGTGCCAGCAGTTTACCGCTCGGGTTTAAAACAGATACGCAGTATTTT
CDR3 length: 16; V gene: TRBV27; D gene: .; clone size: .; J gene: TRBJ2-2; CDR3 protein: CASSLLSVGNTGELFF; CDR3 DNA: TGTGCCAGCAGTTTACTCTCGGTGGGGAACACCGGGGAGCTGTTTTTT
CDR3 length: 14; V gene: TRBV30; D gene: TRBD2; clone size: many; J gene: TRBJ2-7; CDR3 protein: CAWSRQLAGGQQYF; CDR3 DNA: TGTGCCTGGAGTAGACAACTAGCGGGAGGGCAGCAGTACTTC
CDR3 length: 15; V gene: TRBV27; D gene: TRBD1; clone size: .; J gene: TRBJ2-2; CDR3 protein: CASSFPSTGTGELFF; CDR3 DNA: TGTGCCAGCAGTTTTCCCTCGACAGGGACCGGGGAGCTGTTTTTT
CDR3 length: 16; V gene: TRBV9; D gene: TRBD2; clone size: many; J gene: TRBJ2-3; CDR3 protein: CASSVGVSGSTDTQYF; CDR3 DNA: TGTGCCAGCAGCGTAGGGGTTAGCGGGAGCACAGATACGCAGTATTTT